This entry lists 9 T cell receptor beta chains sequenced from one sample in a study of somatic mutations in cytotoxic T cells in rheumatoid arthritis. Here immunoSEQ multiplex PCR was the method, and the copy in TCRdb shows in-frame clones only, minus some. The sample lists approximately 8,200 clones; under 80% were seen once. Input material: CD8+ T cells sorted from blood. These TCRs come from an adult with rheumatoid arthritis.

The genes are TRBV5-1 and TRBJ2-3; TRBD2 might be the D (5 bases). Germline V gene data show CDR1 as SGHRS and CDR2 as YFSETQ. CDR3 size: 16 residues. V was cut by 0 bases and J by 0 bases, with 11 bases left in between. The CDR3, as DNA: TGCGCCAGCAGCTTGGTAGGACTTTTTAGCACAGATACGCAGTATTTT. This gives the protein CASSLVGLFSTDTQYF.

This clone was detected a few times. The rearrangement links TRBV5-4 to TRBJ1-2; D not resolved. The germline CDR1 and CDR2 sequences are SGHNT and YYREEE (reference sequence). The V and J ends lost 5 bases and 9 bases respectively, with 11 bases between them. The CDR3 has 11 residues. The CDR3 DNA reads as TGTGCCAGCAGGGAGGGTATGAGCTACACCTTC. Encoded protein: CASREGMSYTF.

CDR3 nucleotide sequence: TGTGCCAGCGGCGGGCCCTACGAGCAGTACTTC. Amino acids: CASGGPYEQYF. The gene calls are TRBV2 and TRBJ2-5, with D perhaps TRBD2 (5 bases). The J call may be mistaken, given a closer DNA end match to TRBJ2-7. Germline CDR1 reads SNHLY; CDR2 reads FYNNEI. The CDR3 is made up of 11 amino acids.

CDR3 nucleotides: TGTGCCAGCAGCGTCCGATTGAACACCGGGGAGCTGTTTTTT. Its protein product is CASSVRLNTGELFF. V is TRBV9 and J is TRBJ2-2, with D uncertain. With 2 bases removed from V and 1 base from J, the gap between germline ends came to 6 bases. CDR1 and CDR2 (germline): SGDLS, YYNGEE. The CDR3 consists of 14 residues.

This clone showed up just a few times. The V gene is TRBV2, the J gene TRBJ2-4; 10 bases agree with TRBD1. Germline V gives CDR1 SNHLY, CDR2 FYNNEI. The CDR3 runs 14 residues. V shed 6 bases, J shed 7 bases, and the junction held 6 bases outside the gene matches. The CDR3 region is CASRPTGGANIQYF. The CDR3, as DNA: TGTGCCAGCAGGCCGACAGGGGGCGCGAACATTCAGTACTTC. The variable domain in full, completed from reference TRBV2 and TRBJ2-4, reads EPEVTQTPSHQVTQMGQEVILRCVPISNHLYFYWYRQILGQKVEFLVSFYNNEISEKSEIFDDQFSVERPDGSNFTLKIRSTKLEDSAMYFCASRPTGGANIQYFGAGTRLSVL.

J is TRBJ2-7 and V is TRBV2, with 7 bases that match TRBD2. Germline lookup yields CDR1 SNHLY and CDR2 FYNNEI. The CDR3 has 15 residues. Unmatched junction bases numbered 7, after V lost 1 base and J lost 4 bases. For the CDR3, the DNA is TGTGCCAGCAGTGAAGGAGGGAGGGGATATTACGAGCAGTACTTC. This codes for CASSEGGRGYYEQYF.

The table lists this clone with a few counts. The J gene is TRBJ2-3, the V gene TRBV9, with D possibly being TRBD1 (6 bases). CDR3 length: 16 residues. Germline values: CDR1 SGDLS, CDR2 YYNGEE. Trimming stripped 4 bases from V and 2 bases from J, with 17 bases between. The CDR3 DNA reads as TGTGCCAGCAGCTCTGTCCCGGGACATCCCACAGATACGCAGTATTTT. This codes for CASSSVPGHPTDTQYF.

J is TRBJ2-2 and V is TRBV28, with 10 bases identical to TRBD2. The CDR3 is made up of 19 amino acids. J gave up 0 bases and V 6 bases, and 13 bases lay outside the gene matches. Germline V gene sequence: CDR1 MDHEN, CDR2 SYDVKM. The CDR3 DNA is TGTGCCAGCAGACCGGGTCTAGCGGGGGTCTCCCCGAACACCGGGGAGCTGTTTTTT. As protein: CASRPGLAGVSPNTGELFF.

The V call is TRBV4-3, the J call TRBJ2-1, with a weak D call TRBD1 (5 bases). The germline V gene encodes CDR1 LGHNA and CDR2 YSLEER. Trimming took 2 bases from V and 5 from J, leaving 10 bases between them. The CDR3 length is 14 residues. CDR3 coding DNA: TGCGCCAGCAGCCAAAGGGGTCGGGACAATGAGCAGTTCTTC. Residues: CASSQRGRDNEQFF.